This T cell receptor beta chain was identified during a study of identical twins. This clonotype was counted ten times or more. A universal primer site was incorporated via template switching, and the cDNA contained unique molecular identifiers. Each CDR3 protein gets one entry after TCRdb re-called the 5' RACE reads with MiXCR. The sample consists of about 530,000 distinct CDR3 sequences, about 20% of them appearing once. The CDR3 loop spans 13 amino acids. The germline gives CDR1 SGHAT, CDR2 FQNNGV. Trimming took 2 bases from V and 2 from J, leaving 7 bases between them. This sample was also put to use in a study of yellow fever vaccine responses in identical twins.

The sequence derives from a woman aged 18 to 35 in good health. This chain links TRBV11-2 with TRBJ2-7; D not resolved. Sequencing was done on a sample of CD4+ T cells sorted from blood. The CDR3 loop reads CASSLSGTYEQYV. CDR3 nucleotides: TGTGCCAGCAGCTTAAGTGGGACCTACGAGCAGTACGTC.